The 25 T cell receptor beta chains in this list originate from one sample, sequenced in a study of cytomegalovirus exposure and HLA in healthy donors. The PCR contained 60 Vbeta and 13 Jbeta primers. Clones were sequenced by immunoSEQ multiplex PCR, and TCRdb holds only the in-frame ones, with some missing. The table shows approximately 140,000 clones, with 82% occurring only once. The sequencing input was PBMCs. Receptor source: a woman aged 40 to 50 in good health and CMV-seronegative.

This chain's CDR3 is CASSYAQGNTEAFF. The CDR3 nucleotides read TGTGCCAGCAGCTATGCACAGGGGAACACTGAAGCTTTCTTT. V usage is TRBV7-2 and J usage is TRBJ1-1; D might be TRBD1 (6 bases). Germline V lookup: CDR1 SGHTA, CDR2 FQGNSA. V was shortened by 4 bases and J by 1 base, with 10 bases between the two germline ends. The CDR3 is 14 amino acids.

The V call is TRBV4-2, the J call TRBJ2-7, with a weak D call TRBD2 (6 bases). Germline CDR1 LGHNA, CDR2 YNFKEQ. V was pared by 1 base and J by 0 bases, with 10 bases between. The CDR3 loop spans 15 amino acids. CDR3 region: CASSQARDSSYEQYF. CDR3 DNA sequence: TGTGCCAGCAGCCAAGCAAGGGACTCCTCCTACGAGCAGTACTTC.

This chain links TRBV10-3 with TRBJ2-7; TRBD1 agrees at 7 bases. J was trimmed by 0 bases and V by 5 bases; bases with no gene match: 16. The CDR3 covers 18 residues. The germline V gene encodes CDR1 ENHRY and CDR2 SYGVKD. CDR3 nucleotide sequence: TGTGCCATCAGTAAACTGGTGGGACAGATAGGTTCCTCCTACGAGCAGTACTTC. It specifies CAISKLVGQIGSSYEQYF.

The rearrangement links TRBV11-3 to TRBJ2-3, with TRBD1 matching over 8 bases. Germline V gives CDR1 SGHNT, CDR2 YENEEA. V shed 1 base and J 1 base; nucleotides not matched to a gene: 4. The length of the CDR3 is 16 residues. The CDR3 region has the DNA TGTGCCAGCAGCTTAGCACAGGGGGGCGGCACAGATACGCAGTATTTT. This gives the protein CASSLAQGGGTDTQYF.

This rearrangement joins TRBV6-6 to TRBJ1-5; D gene ambiguous. Germline CDR1 reads MNHNY; CDR2 reads SVGAGI (reference sequence). The CDR3 has 13 amino acids. Trimming cost V 0 bases and J 7 bases, with 7 bases left between them. DNA for the CDR3: TGTGCCAGCAGTTACTCTTCTCTACAGCCCCAGCATTTT. Translating it yields CASSYSSLQPQHF.

The V call is TRBV7-9, the J call TRBJ2-3, with D possibly matching TRBD2 (5 bases). Germline V gives CDR1 SEHNR, CDR2 FQNEAQ (reference sequence). The CDR3 has 11 amino acids. Trimming removed 5 bases at V and 10 bases at J, with 10 bases between. In DNA form, the CDR3 reads TGTGCCAGCAGCCTCCGGGATGCGCAGTATTTT. Amino acid sequence: CASSLRDAQYF. Together with reference TRBV7-9 and TRBJ2-3, the CDR3 gives the full variable domain: DTGVSQNPRHKITKRGQNVTFRCDPISEHNRLYWYRQTLGQGPEFLTYFQNEAQLEKSRLLSDRFSAERPKGSFSTLEIQRTEQGDSAMYLCASSLRDAQYFGPGTRLTVL.

The chain carries TRBV19 and TRBJ2-2, with 9 bases identical to TRBD2. After removal of 0 bases from V and 4 bases from J, the junction contained 6 bases not matched to a gene. The CDR3 length is 17 residues. CDR1 and CDR2 (germline): LNHDA, SQIVND (reference sequence). CDR3 in DNA: TGTGCCAGTAGTATAGATGGTAGCGGGAGACGCACCGGGGAGCTGTTTTTT. This gives the protein CASSIDGSGRRTGELFF.

CDR3 amino acids: CAISSGGAKNIQYF. As DNA, the CDR3 is TGTGCCATCAGTTCCGGAGGAGCAAAAAACATTCAGTACTTC. The rearrangement links TRBV10-3 to TRBJ2-4, with D maybe TRBD2 (5 bases). This CDR3 is built from 14 residues. V lost 5 bases and J 4 bases, leaving 12 bases between the germline ends. Germline values: CDR1 ENHRY, CDR2 SYGVKD.

The chain employs TRBV5-1 and TRBJ1-4, with 9 bases lining up with TRBD1. The CDR3 totals 16 residues. Germline CDR1 reads SGHRS; CDR2 reads YFSETQ. Trimming took 3 bases from V and 9 from J; bases not matched to a gene: 12. The CDR3 DNA sequence: TGCGCCAGCAGCTCCGGGACAGGGATTAGAGTTCAAAAACTGTTTTTT. Translating it yields CASSSGTGIRVQKLFF.

This rearrangement joins TRBV5-1 to TRBJ1-1; TRBD1 agrees at 7 bases. Trimming took 0 bases from V and 6 from J; bases not matched to a gene: 17. The CDR3 consists of 18 residues. Germline CDR1 and CDR2: SGHRS and YFSETQ. In nucleotides, the CDR3 is TGCGCCAGCAGCTTGGAGGGACAGTTTACGCGATCGGGAGCTGAAGCTTTCTTT. As protein: CASSLEGQFTRSGAEAFF. The variable domain in full, completed from reference TRBV5-1 and TRBJ1-1, reads KAGVTQTPRYLIKTRGQQVTLSCSPISGHRSVSWYQQTPGQGLQFLFEYFSETQRNKGNFPGRFSGRQFSNSRSEMNVSTLELGDSALYLCASSLEGQFTRSGAEAFFGQGTRLTVV.

The chain employs TRBV11-3 and TRBJ2-3, with a weak D call TRBD1 (6 bases). The germline V and J ends were trimmed by 1 base and 4 bases, with 15 bases remaining between them. In germline, CDR1 is SGHNT, CDR2 YENEEA. CDR3 length equals 16 residues. CDR3 nucleotides: TGTGCCAGCAGCTTAGGTGACAGGATGAGAGCAGATACGCAGTATTTT. Translated, it gives CASSLGDRMRADTQYF.

This clone was seen more than once but under ten times. The chain employs TRBV7-3 and TRBJ2-3; D is undetermined. CDR3 length: 12 residues. Germline V lookup: CDR1 SGHTA, CDR2 FQGTGA. With 3 bases removed from V and 1 base from J, the gap between germline ends came to 2 bases. The CDR3 sequence is CASSFGTDTQYF. CDR3 nucleotide sequence: TGTGCCAGCAGCTTCGGCACAGATACGCAGTATTTT.

This clone was found a few times. The rearrangement joins TRBV30 to TRBJ2-7, with 13 bases fitting TRBD2. The J segment lost 7 bases and the V segment lost 2 bases, leaving 8 bases of the junction unmatched. CDR3 length: 15 residues. Germline CDR1 and CDR2: GTSNPN and SVGIG (reference sequence). CDR3 protein: CAWSFGLAGEVEQYF. The CDR3 DNA is TGTGCCTGGAGTTTTGGACTAGCGGGAGAGGTTGAGCAGTACTTC.

The chain is built from TRBV7-2 and TRBJ1-5; 7 positions match TRBD1. CDR3 length: 19 amino acids. Germline V gives CDR1 SGHTA, CDR2 FQGNSA. The V gene end was trimmed by 7 bases and the J gene end by 0 bases; junction bases not matched to a gene: 18. In DNA, the CDR3 is TGTGCCAGCACCAAACCGGGACAGAGCATTAATACTAGCAATCAGCCCCAGCATTTT. Amino acids: CASTKPGQSINTSNQPQHF.

This CDR3 reads CASSSTSGSSYEQYF. The CDR3 DNA reads as TGTGCCAGCAGTTCGACTAGCGGGAGTTCCTACGAGCAGTACTTC. The chain links TRBV6-5 to TRBJ2-7; TRBD2 matches at 12 bases. Trimming removed 4 bases from V and 1 base from J; junction bases left unmatched: 2. The V gene's germline CDR1 is MNHEY and CDR2 SVGAGI. The CDR3 contains 15 residues.

This chain uses TRBV6-1 with TRBJ1-1; D gene ambiguous. Germline values: CDR1 MNHNS, CDR2 SASEGT. V was clipped by 6 bases and J by 1 base, with 9 bases between them. The CDR3 spans 13 residues. The CDR3 is CASSPGWNTEAFF. CDR3 DNA: TGTGCCAGCAGCCCGGGTTGGAACACTGAAGCTTTCTTT.

The CDR3 sequence: CASSPPGLSYQETQYF. CDR3 coding DNA: TGTGCCAGCAGTCCACCGGGACTGTCGTACCAAGAGACCCAGTACTTC. The chain recombines TRBV27 with TRBJ2-5, with D possibly being TRBD2 (6 bases). This CDR3 spans 16 amino acids. Germline CDR1 and CDR2: MNHEY and SMNVEV (reference sequence). Trimming left V 5 bases short and J 0 bases short, with 16 bases between.

As concerns this clone: One junction end does not reproduce the germline sequence, and a read error may be involved. The genes are TRBV10-3 and TRBJ2-1; 10 bases align to TRBD2. CDR1 and CDR2 (germline): ENHRY, SYGVKD. This CDR3 has 12 amino acids. The CDR3 DNA reads TGTGCCATCACAGGGGAGGGGACTAGCGCGATCTTC. Encoded protein: CAITGEGTSAIF.

This clone was seen only once. V usage is TRBV19 and J usage is TRBJ2-5; 7 nucleotides match TRBD1. The CDR3 has 14 residues. The V gene's germline CDR1 is LNHDA and CDR2 SQIVND (reference sequence). Losses at the gene ends were 5 bases for V and 1 base for J; bases not matched to a gene: 4. CDR3: CASSATGTQETQYF. As DNA, the CDR3 is TGTGCCAGTAGTGCGACAGGGACCCAAGAGACCCAGTACTTC.

The genes are TRBV14 and TRBJ2-7; D might be TRBD2 (6 bases). CDR1 and CDR2 (germline): SGHDN, FVKESK. CDR3 size: 14 residues. Deletions cut 5 bases from V and 1 base from J, with 12 bases between. CDR3 in DNA: TGTGCCAGCAGCGGGCCCGGGAGATCCTACGAGCAGTACTTC. This sequence encodes CASSGPGRSYEQYF.

This clone was counted only a few times. The CDR3 spells CASSFSPGLAGEQYF. In DNA, the CDR3 is TGTGCCAGCAGCTTTTCCCCCGGACTAGCAGGCGAGCAGTACTTC. V and J are TRBV7-3 and TRBJ2-7; TRBD2 aligns across 8 bases. V was pared by 3 bases and J by 6 bases, with 10 bases of the junction left unmatched. Germline V gives CDR1 SGHTA, CDR2 FQGTGA. The CDR3 loop spans 15 amino acids.

This clone has a single count. The genes are TRBV28 and TRBJ1-6; D not resolved. The CDR3 has 11 amino acids. V lost 3 bases and J lost 9, with 3 bases in between. The germline V gene has CDR1 MDHEN and CDR2 SYDVKM. The CDR3 region is CASSFSSPLHF. CDR3 DNA: TGTGCCAGCAGTTTCTCTTCACCCCTCCACTTT.

The chain links TRBV7-6 to TRBJ2-1; 8 nucleotides line up with TRBD2. The CDR3 runs 16 residues. Germline assignment: CDR1 SGHVS and CDR2 FNYEAQ. V lost 5 bases and J lost 8; bases outside the gene matches: 14. This CDR3 is CASSLEAWTSRDEQFF. In nucleotides, the CDR3 is TGTGCCAGCAGCCTTGAGGCTTGGACTAGCCGGGATGAGCAGTTCTTC.

The rearrangement uses TRBV14 and TRBJ2-7; 9 positions agree with TRBD1. J lost 6 bases, V lost 7 bases, and 7 bases had no gene match. The germline CDR1 and CDR2 sequences are SGHDN and FVKESK. This CDR3 has 13 residues. The CDR3 loop reads CASTSGTGTEQYF. CDR3 in DNA: TGTGCCAGCACCTCCGGGACAGGGACCGAGCAGTACTTC.

The chain joins TRBV7-9 to TRBJ2-1; TRBD2 is a possible D gene (6 bases). V dropped 5 bases and J dropped 6 bases, with 17 bases sitting between them. Per the germline V gene, CDR1 is SEHNR and CDR2 is FQNEAQ (reference sequence). This CDR3 comprises 15 residues. The CDR3 spells CASSPRSAGLNEQFF. In nucleotides, the CDR3 is TGTGCCAGCAGCCCCCGGAGTGCGGGGCTCAATGAGCAGTTCTTC. The whole variable domain, remainder taken from reference TRBV7-9 and TRBJ2-1, is DTGVSQNPRHKITKRGQNVTFRCDPISEHNRLYWYRQTLGQGPEFLTYFQNEAQLEKSRLLSDRFSAERPKGSFSTLEIQRTEQGDSAMYLCASSPRSAGLNEQFFGPGTRLTVL.